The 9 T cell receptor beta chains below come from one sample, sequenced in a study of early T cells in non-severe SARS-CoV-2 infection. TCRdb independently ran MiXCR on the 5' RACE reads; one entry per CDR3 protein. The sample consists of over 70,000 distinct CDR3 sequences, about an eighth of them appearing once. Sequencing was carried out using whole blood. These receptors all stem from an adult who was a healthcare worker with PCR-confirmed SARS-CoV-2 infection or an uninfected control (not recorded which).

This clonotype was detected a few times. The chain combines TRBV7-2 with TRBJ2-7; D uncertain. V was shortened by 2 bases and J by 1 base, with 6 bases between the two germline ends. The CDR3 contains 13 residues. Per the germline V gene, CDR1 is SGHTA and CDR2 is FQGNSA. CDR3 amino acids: CASSLNFSYEQYF. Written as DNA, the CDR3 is TGTGCCAGCAGCTTAAATTTTTCCTACGAGCAGTACTTC. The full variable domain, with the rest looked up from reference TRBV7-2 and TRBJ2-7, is GAGVSQSPSNKVTEKGKDVELRCDPISGHTALYWYRQSLGQGLEFLIYFQGNSAPDKSGLPSDRFSAERTGGSVSTLTIQRTQQEDSAVYLCASSLNFSYEQYFGPGTRLTVT.

The CDR3 is CASSPDPTGGATQPQHF. CDR3 DNA sequence: TGCGCCAGCAGCCCCGATCCGACAGGGGGGGCGACTCAGCCCCAGCATTTT. The V call is TRBV4-1, the J call TRBJ1-5; 9 bases line up with TRBD1. V lost 4 bases, J lost 6 bases, and 13 bases stayed unmatched. From germline, CDR1 is MGHRA and CDR2 YSYEKL. The CDR3 covers 17 residues.

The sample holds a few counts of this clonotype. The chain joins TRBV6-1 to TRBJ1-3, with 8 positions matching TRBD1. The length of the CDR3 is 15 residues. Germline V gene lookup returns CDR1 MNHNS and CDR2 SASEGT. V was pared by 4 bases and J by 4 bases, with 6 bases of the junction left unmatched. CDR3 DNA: TGTGCCAGCAGTGTACGGGACAGGTCGGGAAACACCATATATTTT. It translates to CASSVRDRSGNTIYF.

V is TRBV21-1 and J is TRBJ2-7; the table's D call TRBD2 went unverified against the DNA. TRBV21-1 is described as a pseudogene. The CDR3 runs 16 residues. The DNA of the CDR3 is TGTGCCAGCAGCCTCGCAGAAGCGGGTAGGTTCCCCGAGCAGTACTTC. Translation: CASSLAEAGRFPEQYF.

The CDR3 protein is CASSGSGRAYNEQFF. CDR3 DNA sequence: TGTGCCAGCAGCGGTAGCGGGAGGGCCTACAATGAGCAGTTCTTC. The rearrangement joins TRBV7-9 to TRBJ2-1, with 11 positions matching TRBD2. Unmatched junction bases numbered 2, after V lost 5 bases and J lost 2 bases. The CDR3 has 15 residues. The germline V gene encodes CDR1 SEHNR and CDR2 FQNEAQ (reference sequence).

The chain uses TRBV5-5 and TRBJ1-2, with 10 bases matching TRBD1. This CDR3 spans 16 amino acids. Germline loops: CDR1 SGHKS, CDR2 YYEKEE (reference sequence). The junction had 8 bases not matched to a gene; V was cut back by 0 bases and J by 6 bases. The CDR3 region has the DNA TGTGCCAGCAGCTTGGAAACCCGACAGGGGGCAAATGGCTACACCTTC. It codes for CASSLETRQGANGYTF.

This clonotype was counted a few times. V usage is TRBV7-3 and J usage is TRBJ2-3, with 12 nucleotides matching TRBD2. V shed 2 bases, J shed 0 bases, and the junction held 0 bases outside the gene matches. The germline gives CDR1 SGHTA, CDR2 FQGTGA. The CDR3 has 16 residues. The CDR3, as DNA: TGTGCCAGCAGCTTAGGACTAGCGGGGAGCACAGATACGCAGTATTTT. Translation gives CASSLGLAGSTDTQYF.

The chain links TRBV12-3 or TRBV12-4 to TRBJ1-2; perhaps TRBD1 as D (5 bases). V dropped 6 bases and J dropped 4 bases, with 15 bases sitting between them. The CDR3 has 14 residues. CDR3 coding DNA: TGTGCCAGCAGCTGGCGACAGACCAGCTATGGCTACACCTTC. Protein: CASSWRQTSYGYTF.

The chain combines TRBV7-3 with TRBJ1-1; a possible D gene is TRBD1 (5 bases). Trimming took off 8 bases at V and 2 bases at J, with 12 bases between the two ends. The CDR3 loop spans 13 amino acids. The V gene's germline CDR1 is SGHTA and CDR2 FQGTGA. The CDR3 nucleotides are TGTGCCAGCGCGGGGCAGCTTAACACTGAAGCTTTCTTT. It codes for CASAGQLNTEAFF.